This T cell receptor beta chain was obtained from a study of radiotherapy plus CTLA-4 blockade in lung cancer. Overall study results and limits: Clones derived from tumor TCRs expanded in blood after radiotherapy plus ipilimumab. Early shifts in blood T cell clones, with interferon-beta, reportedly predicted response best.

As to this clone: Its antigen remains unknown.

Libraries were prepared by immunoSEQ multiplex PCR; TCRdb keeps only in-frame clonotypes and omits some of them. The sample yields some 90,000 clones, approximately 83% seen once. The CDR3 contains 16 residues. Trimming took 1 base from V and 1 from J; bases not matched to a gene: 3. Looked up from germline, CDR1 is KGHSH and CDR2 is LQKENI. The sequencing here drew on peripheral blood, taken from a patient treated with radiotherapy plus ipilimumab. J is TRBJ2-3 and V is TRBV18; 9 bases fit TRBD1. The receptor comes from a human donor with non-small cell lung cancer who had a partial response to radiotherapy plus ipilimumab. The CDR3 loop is CASSPRRDRGTDTQYF. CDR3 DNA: TGTGCCAGCTCACCACGAAGGGACAGGGGCACAGATACGCAGTATTTT.